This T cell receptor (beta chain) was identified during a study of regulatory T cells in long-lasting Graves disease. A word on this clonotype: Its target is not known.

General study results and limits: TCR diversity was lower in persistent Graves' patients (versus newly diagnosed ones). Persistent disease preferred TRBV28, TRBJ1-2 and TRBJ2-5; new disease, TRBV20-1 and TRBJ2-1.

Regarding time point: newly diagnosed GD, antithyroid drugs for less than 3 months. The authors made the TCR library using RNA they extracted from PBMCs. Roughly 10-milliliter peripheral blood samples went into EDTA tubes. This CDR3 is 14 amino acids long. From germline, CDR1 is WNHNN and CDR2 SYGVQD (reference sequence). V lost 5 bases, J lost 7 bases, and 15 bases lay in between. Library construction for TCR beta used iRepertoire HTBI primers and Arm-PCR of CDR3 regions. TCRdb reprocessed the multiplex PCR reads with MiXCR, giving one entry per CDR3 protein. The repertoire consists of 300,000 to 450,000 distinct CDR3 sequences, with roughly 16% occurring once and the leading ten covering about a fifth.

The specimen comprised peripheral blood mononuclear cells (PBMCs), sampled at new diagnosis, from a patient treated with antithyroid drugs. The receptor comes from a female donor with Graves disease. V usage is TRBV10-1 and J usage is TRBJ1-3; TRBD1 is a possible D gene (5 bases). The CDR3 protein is CASSTGLGANTIYF. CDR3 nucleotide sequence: TGCGCCAGCAGTACGGGCCTTGGGGCGAACACCATATATTTT.